Listed below are T cell receptor beta chains from one sample, sequenced in a study of shared clonotypes between healthy human individuals. The protocol was immunoSEQ multiplex PCR, while the TCRdb copy is restricted to in-frame clones and leaves out a portion. Of 980,000 or so clones listed, less than 85% are singletons. Sequenced sample: memory CD4+ T cells sorted from blood. The receptors come from a man aged 18 to 30 in good health. Each CDR3 is given with its conserved first and last residue. The D gene is left open where the match is weak. Only part of the rows carry a size: once, few, many, or a class if the clone is expanded.

TRBD1,-,TRBJ1-2,TRBV28,TGTGCCAGCAGTTTAAGGACAGGGGGTGGAAATGGCTACACCTTC,CASSLRTGGGNGYTF
-,once,TRBJ1-1,TRBV1,TGCACCAGCAGCCAAAACAGGGGTATGAACACTGAAGCTTTCTTT,CTSSQNRGMNTEAFF
TRBD2,once,TRBJ2-7,TRBV29-1,TGCAGCGCTGCCCCCTACGGACTAGCGGGAGTCGAGCAGTACTTC,CSAAPYGLAGVEQYF
-,-,TRBJ1-6,TRBV2,TGTGCCAGCCGGGCCGAAAAGGCGCCCCTCCACTTT,CASRAEKAPLHF
-,-,TRBJ1-1,TRBV5-6,TGTGCCAGCAGCTGGACGCCGACAGGGAACACTGAAGCTTTCTTT,CASSWTPTGNTEAFF
TRBD1,-,TRBJ1-3,TRBV7-2,TGTGCCAGCAGCTCCCTTACCAGGGGGGCCTCTGGAAACACCATATATTTT,CASSSLTRGASGNTIYF
-,once,TRBJ1-6,TRBV19,TGTGCCAGTAGCCTCGTAGGGGGAGATTCACCCCTCCACTTT,CASSLVGGDSPLHF
-,-,TRBJ1-5,TRBV7-2,TGTGCCAGCAGCCCCTTTGGGGGGGCGCTTCAGCCCCAGCATTTT,CASSPFGGALQPQHF
-,-,TRBJ2-5,TRBV25-1,TGTGCCAGCAGTGAATTAGGGGGGACGGGGGAGACCCAGTACTTC,CASSELGGTGETQYF
-,-,TRBJ2-3,TRBV30,TGTGCCTGGAGTACCATGGCGGCAGATACGCAGTATTTT,CAWSTMAADTQYF
-,-,TRBJ2-4,TRBV5-1,TGCGCCAGCAGCCCCCCTATAAGCGGAGTAGCCAAAAACATTCAGTACTTC,CASSPPISGVAKNIQYF
-,few,TRBJ1-3,TRBV9,TGTGCCAGCAGCGTAGAAGGAACCTCTGGAAACACCATATATTTT,CASSVEGTSGNTIYF
TRBD1,-,TRBJ1-2,TRBV2,TGTGCCAGCAGTGAAGCCCCCGGACAGGATTCTGGCTACACCTTC,CASSEAPGQDSGYTF
-,-,TRBJ1-1,TRBV6-1,TGTGCCAGCAGTGATAAGGGGAGGGAGAACACTGAAGCTTTCTTT,CASSDKGRENTEAFF
-,-,TRBJ2-2,TRBV7-7,TGTGCTAGCAGCTTCGGGGGCACCGGGGAGCTGTTTTTT,CASSFGGTGELFF
TRBD1,-,TRBJ1-2,TRBV7-9,TGTGCCAGCAGCTTTGGGACAGACGATCCCTACACCTTC,CASSFGTDDPYTF
-,-,TRBJ2-5,TRBV4-3,TGCGCCAGCAGCCCAGGGGTTTGGTCGGAGACCCAGTACTTC,CASSPGVWSETQYF
TRBD1,-,TRBJ1-6,TRBV10-2,TGCGCCAGCAGACTTGGACAGGGGAATTCACCCCTCCACTTT,CASRLGQGNSPLHF
-,-,TRBJ2-3,TRBV11-2,TGTGCCAGCAGCTTAGGCCGGCCGGTTAGCACAGATACGCAGTATTTT,CASSLGRPVSTDTQYF
TRBD1,-,TRBJ1-2,TRBV19,TGTGCCAGTAGTCTACATCGACAGGGATACAACTATGGCTACACCTTC,CASSLHRQGYNYGYTF
-,few,TRBJ1-6,TRBV6-5,TGTGCCAGCAGTTACGGGCAGCGGGTTAATAATTCACCCCTCCACTTT,CASSYGQRVNNSPLHF
TRBD2,-,TRBJ2-7,TRBV5-1,TGCGCCAGCAGCTTGATTAGCGGGGGGGAGCAGTACTTC,CASSLISGGEQYF
-,-,TRBJ2-5,TRBV4-3,TGCGCCAGCAGCCAAGACGGCAGGGGCGGGGAGACCCAGTACTTC,CASSQDGRGGETQYF
-,-,TRBJ2-3,TRBV2,TGTGCCAGCCTGAGCCTTCTGACGACTAGAGTCCTCGCAGATACGCAGTATTTT,CASLSLLTTRVLADTQYF
TRBD2,-,TRBJ2-1,TRBV15,TGTGCCACCAGCAGAGATCTGGGACTACAAAATCGACAGTTCTTC,CATSRDLGLQNRQFF
-,few,TRBJ2-2,TRBV11-3,TGTGCCAGCAGCTTAGGGGGGGACACCGGGGAGCTGTTTTTT,CASSLGGDTGELFF
TRBD1,-,TRBJ2-7,TRBV7-2,TGTGCCAGCAGCTTAGGAGGAGGACAGGGCGCCTACGAGCAGTACTTC,CASSLGGGQGAYEQYF
-,-,TRBJ2-3,TRBV5-6,TGTGCCAGCAGCTCGCGGGGGCGGGAGTCGACAGATACGCAGTATTTT,CASSSRGRESTDTQYF
-,few,TRBJ1-2,TRBV6-1,TGTGCCAGCATCGAACGGCAGGGGAACTATGGCTACACCTTC,CASIERQGNYGYTF
-,-,TRBJ1-2,TRBV6-1,TGTGCCAGCACATCCGGGTTTGGCTACACCTTC,CASTSGFGYTF
-,-,TRBJ2-1,TRBV10-1,TGCGCCAGCAGTGCGTTCCCGGGGGATGAGCAGTTCTTC,CASSAFPGDEQFF
-,-,TRBJ2-2,TRBV7-9,TGTGCCAGCAGTAGGGGCACCGGGGAGCTGTTTTTT,CASSRGTGELFF
-,-,TRBJ1-1,TRBV28,TGTGCCAGCACCGCCCAGGGTACTGAAGCTTTCTTT,CASTAQGTEAFF
-,-,TRBJ1-2,TRBV5-1,TGCGCCAGCAGCTCTGGGGACGACTATGGCTACACCTTC,CASSSGDDYGYTF
-,few,TRBJ2-3,TRBV5-1,TGCGCCAGCAGCTTGGATGGGACTCGTCGAGATACGCAGTATTTT,CASSLDGTRRDTQYF
-,-,TRBJ1-2,TRBV28,TGTGCCAGCAGTTCTCCGCAAGATCGGGGGGTCTATGGCTACACCTTC,CASSSPQDRGVYGYTF
-,few,TRBJ1-4,TRBV27,TGTGCCAGCAGCACCCTCTTTCAATCTGAAAAACTGTTTTTT,CASSTLFQSEKLFF
-,-,TRBJ2-1,TRBV5-4,TGTGCCAGCAGCGTTGGGGGTGGAGGGGCGAGAGGTGAGCAGTTCTTC,CASSVGGGGARGEQFF
-,-,TRBJ2-7,TRBV6-1,TGTGCCAGCAGTGTTGTCGACGAGCAGTACTTC,CASSVVDEQYF
-,few,TRBJ1-2,TRBV6-6,TGTGCCAGCACCTCGGCTGGCTATGGCTACACCTTC,CASTSAGYGYTF
-,-,TRBJ1-6,TRBV6-6,TGTGCCAGCAGTACGTCAGGTGGGACCTATAATTCACCCCTCCACTTT,CASSTSGGTYNSPLHF
TRBD2,-,TRBJ2-3,TRBV4-1,TGCGCCAGCAGCCAAGAGTTAGCGGGAATAGATACGCAGTATTTT,CASSQELAGIDTQYF
-,many,TRBJ2-3,TRBV5-1,TGCGCCAGCAGCTTGGCCCGGGACACATTCGTTGGGTCAGATACGCAGTATTTT,CASSLARDTFVGSDTQYF
TRBD2,-,TRBJ2-3,TRBV11-2,TGTGCCAGCAGCCGCGGACTAGCAGATACGCAGTATTTT,CASSRGLADTQYF
-,-,TRBJ1-3,TRBV6-1,TGTGCCGCCCTAGGGGCCTCCTCTGGAAACACCATATATTTT,CAALGASSGNTIYF
-,-,TRBJ2-7,TRBV5-4,TGTGCCAGCAGCTTGGGAAGAGAGCAGTACTTC,CASSLGREQYF
-,-,TRBJ1-3,TRBV2,TGTGCCAGCAGTAACCGGGACGTCGGAAACACCATATATTTT,CASSNRDVGNTIYF
TRBD1,-,TRBJ2-7,TRBV14,TGTGCCAGCAGCCAAGGGCAGGGGGCTTACGAGCAGTACTTC,CASSQGQGAYEQYF
-,-,TRBJ1-4,TRBV7-9,TGTGCCAGCAGCGGCGTCTTGGGCTATGAAAAACTGTTTTTT,CASSGVLGYEKLFF
TRBD1,-,TRBJ1-2,TRBV29-1,TGCAGCGTTGCAGACAGACAGGGATCGGGCTACACCTTC,CSVADRQGSGYTF
-,-,TRBJ1-1,TRBV5-1,TGCGCCAGCAGCTCGGATCCCCCGCCGGGCACTGAAGCTTTCTTT,CASSSDPPPGTEAFF
-,-,TRBJ2-2,TRBV4-1,TGCGCCAGCAGCCCCTCGACAAGAGTGAACACCGGGGAGCTGTTTTTT,CASSPSTRVNTGELFF
-,few,TRBJ1-4,TRBV10-3,TGTGCCATCAGTGGAGGAGGGGAACTGTTTTTT,CAISGGGELFF
-,-,TRBJ2-1,TRBV5-1,TGCGCCAGCAGCTTGGAACGGGAGCAGTTCTTC,CASSLEREQFF
-,-,TRBJ2-2,TRBV5-1,TGCGCCAGCAGCGCTACCGTCGGGCCTGGGCCCGGGGAGCTGTTTTTT,CASSATVGPGPGELFF